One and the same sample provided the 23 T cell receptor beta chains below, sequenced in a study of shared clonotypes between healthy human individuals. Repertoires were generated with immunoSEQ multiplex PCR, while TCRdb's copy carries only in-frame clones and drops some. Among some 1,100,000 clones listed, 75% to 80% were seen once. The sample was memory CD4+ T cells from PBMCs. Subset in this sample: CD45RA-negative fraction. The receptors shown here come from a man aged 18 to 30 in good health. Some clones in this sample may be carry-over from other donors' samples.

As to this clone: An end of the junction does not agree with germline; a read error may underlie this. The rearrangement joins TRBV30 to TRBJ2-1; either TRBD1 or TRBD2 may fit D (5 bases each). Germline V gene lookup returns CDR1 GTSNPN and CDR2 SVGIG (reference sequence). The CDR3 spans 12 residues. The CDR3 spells CAWSDRDPQRIF. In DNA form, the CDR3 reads TGTGCCTGGAGTGACCGGGACCCCCAGAGGATCTTC.

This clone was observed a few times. The CDR3 reads CSFGQLNTEAFF. The CDR3 DNA is TGCAGCTTTGGACAGCTGAACACTGAAGCTTTCTTT. The chain recombines TRBV29-1 with TRBJ1-1, with a tentative D call TRBD1 (6 bases). Trimming took 8 bases from V and 0 from J, leaving 10 bases between them. The CDR3 spans 12 residues. Looked up from germline, CDR1 is SQVTM and CDR2 is ANQGSEA. Variable domain in full (rest from reference TRBV29-1 and TRBJ1-1): SAVISQKPSRDICQRGTSLTIQCQVDSQVTMMFWYRQQPGQSLTLIATANQGSEATYESGFVIDKFPISRPNLTFSTLTVSNMSPEDSSIYLCSFGQLNTEAFFGQGTRLTVV.

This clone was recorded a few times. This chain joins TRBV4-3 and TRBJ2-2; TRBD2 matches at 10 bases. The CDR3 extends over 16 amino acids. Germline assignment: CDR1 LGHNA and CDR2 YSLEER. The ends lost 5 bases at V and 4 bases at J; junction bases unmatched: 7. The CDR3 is CASSGLADLVTGELFF. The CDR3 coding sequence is TGCGCCAGCAGCGGACTAGCGGACCTAGTCACCGGGGAGCTGTTTTTT.

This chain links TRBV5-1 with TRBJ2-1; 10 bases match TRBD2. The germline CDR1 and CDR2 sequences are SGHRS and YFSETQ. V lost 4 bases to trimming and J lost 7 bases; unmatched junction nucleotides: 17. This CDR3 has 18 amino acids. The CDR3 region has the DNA TGCGCCAGCAGCCCGACAGGGGAAGTTAGCGGGAGGAGGAATGAGCAGTTCTTC. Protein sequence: CASSPTGEVSGRRNEQFF.

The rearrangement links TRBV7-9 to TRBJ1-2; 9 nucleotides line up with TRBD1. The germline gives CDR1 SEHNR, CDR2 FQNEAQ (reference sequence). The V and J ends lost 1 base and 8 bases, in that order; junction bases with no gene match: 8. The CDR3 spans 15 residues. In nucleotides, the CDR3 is TGTGCCAGCAGCTTAGGGGCGGGACAGGGAGGCGGCTACACCTTC. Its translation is CASSLGAGQGGGYTF.

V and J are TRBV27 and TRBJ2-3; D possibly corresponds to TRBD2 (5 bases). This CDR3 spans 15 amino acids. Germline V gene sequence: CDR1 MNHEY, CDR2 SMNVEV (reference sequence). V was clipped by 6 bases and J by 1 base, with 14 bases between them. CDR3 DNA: TGTGCCAGCAGGGACTTAGCCGCGGGCACAGATACGCAGTATTTT. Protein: CASRDLAAGTDTQYF.

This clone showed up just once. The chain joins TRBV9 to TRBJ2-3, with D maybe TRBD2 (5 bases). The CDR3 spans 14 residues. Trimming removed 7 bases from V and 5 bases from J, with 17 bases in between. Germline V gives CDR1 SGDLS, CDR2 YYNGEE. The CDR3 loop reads CASAGTGMRDTQYF. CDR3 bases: TGTGCCAGCGCAGGAACCGGGATGAGAGATACGCAGTATTTT.

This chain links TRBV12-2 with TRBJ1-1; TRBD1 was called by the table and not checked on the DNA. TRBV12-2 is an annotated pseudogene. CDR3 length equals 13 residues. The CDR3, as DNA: TGTGCAAGTCGCTTTCAGGGGGCCGGGGAAGCTTTCTTT. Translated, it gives CASRFQGAGEAFF.

CDR3 sequence: CSWPSNRETQYF. The CDR3 DNA reads TGCAGCTGGCCTAGCAACCGGGAGACCCAGTACTTC. The chain employs TRBV29-1 and TRBJ2-5; D is perhaps TRBD2 (5 bases). CDR3 size: 12 residues. Germline CDR1 reads SQVTM; CDR2 reads ANQGSEA. Trimming took 8 bases from V and 5 from J, leaving 15 bases between them.

The CDR3 reads CASSVLARRNEQFF. The CDR3, as DNA: TGTGCCAGCAGCGTACTAGCGAGACGCAATGAGCAGTTCTTC. The rearrangement joins TRBV9 to TRBJ2-1, with a possible D match to TRBD2 (6 bases). The germline V gene encodes CDR1 SGDLS and CDR2 YYNGEE. Trimming cost V 1 base and J 6 bases, with 11 bases left between them. CDR3 length: 14 residues. The variable domain in full, with the rest retrieved from reference TRBV9 and TRBJ2-1, is DSGVTQTPKHLITATGQRVTLRCSPRSGDLSVYWYQQSLDQGLQFLIQYYNGEERAKGNILERFSAQQFPDLHSELNLSSLELGDSALYFCASSVLARRNEQFFGPGTRLTVL.

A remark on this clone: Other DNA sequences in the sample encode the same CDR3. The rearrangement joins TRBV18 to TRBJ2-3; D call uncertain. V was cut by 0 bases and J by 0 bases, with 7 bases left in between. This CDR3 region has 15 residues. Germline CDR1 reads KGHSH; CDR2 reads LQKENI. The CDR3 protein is CASSPPGRSTDTQYF. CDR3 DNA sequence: TGTGCCAGCTCACCACCGGGCAGAAGCACAGATACGCAGTATTTT.

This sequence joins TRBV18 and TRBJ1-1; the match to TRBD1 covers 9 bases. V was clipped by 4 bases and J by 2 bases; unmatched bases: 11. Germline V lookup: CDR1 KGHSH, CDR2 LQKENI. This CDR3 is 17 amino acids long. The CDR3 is CASSLAAGQGGNTEAFF. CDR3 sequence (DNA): TGTGCCAGCTCACTCGCCGCGGGACAGGGTGGTAACACTGAAGCTTTCTTT.

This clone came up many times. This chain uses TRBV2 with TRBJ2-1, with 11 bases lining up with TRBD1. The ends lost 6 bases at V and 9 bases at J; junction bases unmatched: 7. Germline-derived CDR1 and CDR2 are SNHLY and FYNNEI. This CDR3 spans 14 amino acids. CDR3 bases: TGTGCCAGCAGCCCACGGACAGGGGGCGGTGAGCAGTTCTTC. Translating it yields CASSPRTGGGEQFF.

This CDR3 reads CASRTGGGTDTQYF. CDR3 DNA sequence: TGTGCCAGTCGAACCGGAGGGGGCACAGATACGCAGTATTTT. The chain links TRBV28 to TRBJ2-3; D may be TRBD2 (6 bases). From germline, CDR1 is MDHEN and CDR2 SYDVKM. The CDR3 covers 14 residues. The germline V and J ends were trimmed by 9 bases and 1 base, with 14 bases remaining between them.

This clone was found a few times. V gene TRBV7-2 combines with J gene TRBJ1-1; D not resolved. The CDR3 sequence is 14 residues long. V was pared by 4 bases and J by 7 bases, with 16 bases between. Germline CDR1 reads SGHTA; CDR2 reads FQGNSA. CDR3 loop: CASSSQPVGGEAFF. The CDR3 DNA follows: TGTGCCAGCAGCTCCCAACCAGTTGGAGGTGAAGCTTTCTTT.

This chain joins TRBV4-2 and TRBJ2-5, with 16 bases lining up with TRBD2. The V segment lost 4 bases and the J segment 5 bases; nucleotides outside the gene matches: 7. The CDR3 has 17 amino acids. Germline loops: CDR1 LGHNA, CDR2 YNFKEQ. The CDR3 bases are TGTGCCAGCAGCCGGGGACTAGCGGGAGGGCCTGAGGAGACCCAGTACTTC. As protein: CASSRGLAGGPEETQYF.

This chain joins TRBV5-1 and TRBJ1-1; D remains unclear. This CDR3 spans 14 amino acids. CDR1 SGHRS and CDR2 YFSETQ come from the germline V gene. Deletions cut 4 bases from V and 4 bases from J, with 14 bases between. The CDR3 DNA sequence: TGCGCCAGCAGCCCTGGTGGCTTCGTCACTGAAGCTTTCTTT. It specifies CASSPGGFVTEAFF.

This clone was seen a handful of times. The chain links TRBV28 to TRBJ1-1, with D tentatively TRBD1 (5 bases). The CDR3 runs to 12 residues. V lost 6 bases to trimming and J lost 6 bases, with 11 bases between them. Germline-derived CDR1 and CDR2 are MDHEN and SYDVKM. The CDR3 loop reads CASRYGGAEAFF. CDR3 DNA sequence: TGTGCCAGCAGGTACGGGGGGGCTGAAGCTTTCTTT.

The CDR3 loop is CASNSGGAVDEQYF. The DNA for the CDR3 is TGTGCCAGCAACTCGGGGGGCGCCGTGGACGAGCAGTACTTC. The rearrangement links TRBV6-1 to TRBJ2-7, with D possibly TRBD2 on 7 matching bases. V lost 7 bases and J lost 5, with 18 bases in between. This CDR3 spans 14 amino acids. Looked up from germline, CDR1 is MNHNS and CDR2 is SASEGT.

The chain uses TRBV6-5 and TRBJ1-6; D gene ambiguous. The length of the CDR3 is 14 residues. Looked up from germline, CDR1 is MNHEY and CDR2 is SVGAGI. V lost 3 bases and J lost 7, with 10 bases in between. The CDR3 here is CASSYRHSNSPLHF. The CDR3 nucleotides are TGTGCCAGCAGTTATCGGCACAGCAATTCACCCCTCCACTTT.

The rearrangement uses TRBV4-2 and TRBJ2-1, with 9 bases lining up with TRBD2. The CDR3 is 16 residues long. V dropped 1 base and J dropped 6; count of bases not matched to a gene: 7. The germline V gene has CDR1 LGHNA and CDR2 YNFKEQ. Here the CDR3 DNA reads TGTGCCAGCAGCCAAGTGGCGGGAGGGCAGCGCAATGAGCAGTTCTTC. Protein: CASSQVAGGQRNEQFF.

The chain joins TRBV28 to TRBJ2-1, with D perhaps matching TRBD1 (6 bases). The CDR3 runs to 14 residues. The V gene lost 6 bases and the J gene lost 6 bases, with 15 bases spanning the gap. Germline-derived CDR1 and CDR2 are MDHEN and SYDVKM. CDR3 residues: CASRKSGQPNEQFF. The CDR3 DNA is TGTGCCAGCAGGAAATCGGGACAACCCAATGAGCAGTTCTTC.

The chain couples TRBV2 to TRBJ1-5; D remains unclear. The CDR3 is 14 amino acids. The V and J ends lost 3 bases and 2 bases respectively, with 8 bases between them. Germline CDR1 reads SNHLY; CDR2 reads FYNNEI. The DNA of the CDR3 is TGTGCCAGCAGTGACAGGAATCGCAATCAGCCCCAGCATTTT. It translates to CASSDRNRNQPQHF.